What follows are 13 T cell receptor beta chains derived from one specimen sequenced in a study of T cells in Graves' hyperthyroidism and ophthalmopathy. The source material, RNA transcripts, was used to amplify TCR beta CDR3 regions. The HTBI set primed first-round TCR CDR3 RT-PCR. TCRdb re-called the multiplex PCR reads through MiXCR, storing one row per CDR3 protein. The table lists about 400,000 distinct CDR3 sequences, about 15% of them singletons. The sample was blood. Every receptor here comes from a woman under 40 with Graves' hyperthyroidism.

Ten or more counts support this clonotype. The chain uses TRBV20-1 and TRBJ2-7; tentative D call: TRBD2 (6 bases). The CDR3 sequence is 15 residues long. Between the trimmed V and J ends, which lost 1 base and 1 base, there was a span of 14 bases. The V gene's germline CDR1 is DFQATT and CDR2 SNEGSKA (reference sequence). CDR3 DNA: TGCAGTGCTAGAGTTTGGAGGGCTAGTTCCTACGAGCAGTACTTC. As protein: CSARVWRASSYEQYF.

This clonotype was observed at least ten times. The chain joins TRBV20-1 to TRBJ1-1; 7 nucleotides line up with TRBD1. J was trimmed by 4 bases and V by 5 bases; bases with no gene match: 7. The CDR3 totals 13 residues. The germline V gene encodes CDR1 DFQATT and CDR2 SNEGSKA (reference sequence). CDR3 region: CSAYRGPGTEAFF. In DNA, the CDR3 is TGCAGTGCTTACAGGGGCCCCGGCACTGAAGCTTTCTTT.

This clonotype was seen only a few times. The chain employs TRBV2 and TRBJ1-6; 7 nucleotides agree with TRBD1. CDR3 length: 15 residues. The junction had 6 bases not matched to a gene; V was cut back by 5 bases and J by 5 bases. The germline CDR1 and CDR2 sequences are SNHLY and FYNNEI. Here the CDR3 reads CASSRDSFNNSPLHF. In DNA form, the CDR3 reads TGTGCCAGCAGTAGGGACAGCTTCAATAATTCACCCCTCCACTTT.

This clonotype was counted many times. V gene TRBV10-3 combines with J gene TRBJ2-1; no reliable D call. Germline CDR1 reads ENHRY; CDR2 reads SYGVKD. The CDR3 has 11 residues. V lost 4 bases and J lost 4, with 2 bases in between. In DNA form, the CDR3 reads TGTGCCATCAGTGTTTACAATGAGCAGTTCTTC. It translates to CAISVYNEQFF.

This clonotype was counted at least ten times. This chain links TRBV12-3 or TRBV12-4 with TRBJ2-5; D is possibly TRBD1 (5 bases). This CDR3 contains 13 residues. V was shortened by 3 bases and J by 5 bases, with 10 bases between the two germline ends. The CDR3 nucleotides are TGTGCCAGCAGTTTCGCGGACACGGAGACCCAGTACTTC. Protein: CASSFADTETQYF.

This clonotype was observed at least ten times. Written as DNA, the CDR3 is TGTGCCAGCAGCGTAGTAGCGGGGGGACTCACAGATACGCAGTATTTT. Translation: CASSVVAGGLTDTQYF. V usage is TRBV9 and J usage is TRBJ2-3, with TRBD2 matching over 10 bases. CDR3 length: 16 amino acids. The germline V gene has CDR1 SGDLS and CDR2 YYNGEE. Trimming took 0 bases from V and 2 from J; bases not matched to a gene: 3.

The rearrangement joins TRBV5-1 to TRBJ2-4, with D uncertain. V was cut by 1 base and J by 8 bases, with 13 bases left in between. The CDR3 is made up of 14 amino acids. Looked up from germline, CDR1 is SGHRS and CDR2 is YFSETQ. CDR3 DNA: TGCGCCAGCAGCTTGTCGGTTCAGACGGACATTCAGTACTTC. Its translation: CASSLSVQTDIQYF.

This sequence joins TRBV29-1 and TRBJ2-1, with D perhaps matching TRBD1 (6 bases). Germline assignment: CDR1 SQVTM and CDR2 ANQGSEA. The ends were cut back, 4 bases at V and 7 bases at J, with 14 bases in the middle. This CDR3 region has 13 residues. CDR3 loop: CSVGLGAANEQFF. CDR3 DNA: TGCAGCGTTGGATTGGGGGCCGCGAATGAGCAGTTCTTC.

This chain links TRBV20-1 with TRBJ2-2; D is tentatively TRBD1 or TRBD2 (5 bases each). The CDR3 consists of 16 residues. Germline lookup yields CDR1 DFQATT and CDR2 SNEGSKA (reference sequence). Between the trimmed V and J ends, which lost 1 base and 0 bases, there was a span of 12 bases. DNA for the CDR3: TGCAGTGCTAGAGGGGGACGGACGGCGAACACCGGGGAGCTGTTTTTT. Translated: CSARGGRTANTGELFF.

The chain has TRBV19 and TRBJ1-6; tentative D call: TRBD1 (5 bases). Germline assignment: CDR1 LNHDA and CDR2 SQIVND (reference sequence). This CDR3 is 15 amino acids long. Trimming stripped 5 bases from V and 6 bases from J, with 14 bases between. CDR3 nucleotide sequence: TGTGCCAGTAGTCCCCGTGGGGGGGTTAATTCACCCCTCCACTTT. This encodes CASSPRGGVNSPLHF.

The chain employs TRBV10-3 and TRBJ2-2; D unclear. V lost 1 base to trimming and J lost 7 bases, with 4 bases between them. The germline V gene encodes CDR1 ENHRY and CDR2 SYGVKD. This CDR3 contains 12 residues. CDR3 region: CAISEYGGELFF. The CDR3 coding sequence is TGTGCCATCAGTGAGTACGGCGGGGAGCTGTTTTTT.

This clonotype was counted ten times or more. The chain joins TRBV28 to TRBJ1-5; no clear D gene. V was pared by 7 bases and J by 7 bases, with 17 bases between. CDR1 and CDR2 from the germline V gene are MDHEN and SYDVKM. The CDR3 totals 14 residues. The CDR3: CASNIETSGQPQHF. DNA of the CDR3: TGTGCCAGCAACATAGAGACCTCGGGCCAGCCCCAGCATTTT. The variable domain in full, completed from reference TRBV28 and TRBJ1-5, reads DVKVTQSSRYLVKRTGEKVFLECVQDMDHENMFWYRQDPGLGLRLIYFSYDVKMKEKGDIPEGYSVSREKKERFSLILESASTNQTSMYLCASNIETSGQPQHFGDGTRLSIL.

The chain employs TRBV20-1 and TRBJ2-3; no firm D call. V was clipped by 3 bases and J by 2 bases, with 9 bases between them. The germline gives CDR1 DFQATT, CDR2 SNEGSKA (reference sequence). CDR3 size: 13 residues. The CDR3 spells CSASAAFTDTQYF. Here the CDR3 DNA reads TGCAGTGCTAGTGCAGCTTTCACAGATACGCAGTATTTT.